The 8 T cell receptor beta chains below were found in one sample sequenced in a study of T-cell reconstitution after alpha-beta-depleted transplantation in children. TCRbeta library construction was performed incorporating unique molecular identifiers. TCRdb ran MiXCR on the PCR reads and lists one entry per CDR3 protein. The repertoire holds about 830,000 distinct CDR3 sequences, with 16% as singletons. Material: PBMCs, mostly from graft donor cells, obtained 360 days after TCRalphabeta/CD19-depleted stem cell transplant. Receptors originate from a male patient younger than 18 who had a stem cell transplant for acute lymphoblastic leukemia, so the T cells may come from the graft donor.

CDR3: CASSSMPSTDTQYF. In DNA, the CDR3 is TGCGCCAGCAGCTCTATGCCTAGCACAGATACGCAGTATTTT. The rearrangement uses TRBV5-1 and TRBJ2-3; D call uncertain. The CDR3 runs 14 residues. Germline V gene data show CDR1 as SGHRS and CDR2 as YFSETQ. Trimming stripped 3 bases from V and 0 bases from J, with 8 bases between.

This clonotype showed up many times. J is TRBJ2-5 and V is TRBV28; no firm D call. The V end was cut by 5 bases, the J end by 1 base, with 17 bases between. Germline CDR1 is MDHEN and CDR2 is SYDVKM. The CDR3 runs 16 residues. The CDR3 protein is CASSPLLPSPQETQYF. The CDR3 region has the DNA TGTGCCAGCAGTCCCCTACTGCCGAGCCCCCAAGAGACCCAGTACTTC.

The table lists this clonotype with many counts. The rearrangement joins TRBV7-9 to TRBJ2-1; the D is unclear. In germline, CDR1 is SEHNR, CDR2 FQNEAQ (reference sequence). The CDR3 runs 11 residues. V was cut by 4 bases and J by 10 bases, with 8 bases left in between. CDR3 in DNA: TGTGCCAGCAGCTCGCTTGGGGAGCAGTTCTTC. Residues: CASSSLGEQFF.

A few counts support this clonotype. The chain combines TRBV10-3 with TRBJ2-7; 7 nucleotides match TRBD2. Germline CDR1 reads ENHRY; CDR2 reads SYGVKD. Trimming removed 3 bases from V and 3 bases from J; junction bases left unmatched: 2. This CDR3 contains 13 residues. CDR3 region: CAISDRTSYEQYF. The CDR3 DNA reads TGTGCCATCAGTGATAGGACTAGCTACGAGCAGTACTTC.

The rearrangement joins TRBV7-9 to TRBJ2-1; D remains unclear. CDR3 length: 13 residues. V dropped 1 base and J dropped 9 bases, with 10 bases sitting between them. CDR1 is SEHNR, CDR2 FQNEAQ, per germline (reference sequence). The DNA for the CDR3 is TGTGCCAGCAGCTTAGTGGGCTCCAGTGAGCAGTTCTTC. Its translation is CASSLVGSSEQFF.

The sample holds many counts of this clonotype. The chain combines TRBV20-1 with TRBJ2-1; TRBD2 aligns across 12 bases. J lost 0 bases, V lost 0 bases, and 6 bases had no gene match. Germline lookup yields CDR1 DFQATT and CDR2 SNEGSKA (reference sequence). The CDR3 spans 18 residues. In DNA form, the CDR3 reads TGCAGTGCTAGAGATCCCTTGACTAGCGGGAGCTCCTACAATGAGCAGTTCTTC. It yields the protein CSARDPLTSGSSYNEQFF.

CDR3 bases: TGTGCCAGCAGCTTAAGGGGACAGGGAGGAAAAACTGAAGCTTTCTTT. This encodes CASSLRGQGGKTEAFF. The chain joins TRBV7-9 to TRBJ1-1; TRBD1 matches 9 bases. This CDR3 region has 16 residues. Trimming took 2 bases from V and 5 from J; bases not matched to a gene: 9. The germline CDR1 and CDR2 sequences are SEHNR and FQNEAQ (reference sequence).

The CDR3 sequence: CASRRRQGLRDSNGELFF. The CDR3 region has the DNA TGTGCCAGCAGACGGAGACAGGGGTTGCGGGACTCCAACGGGGAGCTGTTTTTT. The chain has TRBV11-1 and TRBJ2-2; 8 positions match TRBD1. Germline V gene lookup returns CDR1 SGHAT and CDR2 FQDESV (reference sequence). V was clipped by 6 bases and J by 7 bases; unmatched bases: 19. This CDR3 comprises 18 residues.